The clone carrying this T cell receptor (beta chain) was counted once. Antigen unknown. Incorporated into the TCR beta cDNA libraries were unique molecular identifiers, which served to reduce PCR and sequencing biases. TCRdb re-called the PCR reads with MiXCR, one entry per CDR3 protein. The table has roughly 800,000 distinct CDR3 sequences, under 60% seen once. This specimen belongs to a study of post-analysis software for immune sequencing data. The study, taken as a whole, reports: Higher frequency in patients than in controls was seen for about five TRBV segments, with TRBV5-6, TRBV5-1 and TRBV20-1 among them. Significantly lower normalized Chao1 diversity was found in patients with multiple sclerosis relative to controls.

This CDR3 has 16 residues. The germline CDR1 and CDR2 sequences are LGHNA and YSLEER. V gave up 0 bases and J gave up 8 bases, with 19 bases separating them. This sequence was found in a girl aged 5-17 years with multiple sclerosis. The sequencing sample was made of blood. The chain couples TRBV4-3 to TRBJ1-1; TRBD1 might be the D (6 bases). The CDR3 sequence is CASSQDRGPALPEAFF. DNA of the CDR3: TGCGCCAGCAGCCAAGATCGGGGGCCAGCCCTCCCGGAAGCTTTCTTT.